This TCR beta chain was recovered during a study of shared clonotypes between healthy human individuals. Subsets obtained from CD4+ cells comprised CD45RA+ naive and CD45RA-negative memory cells. Deep-level assay runs were performed. Only in-frame clones appear in the TCRdb table, and some are missing; sequencing was by immunoSEQ multiplex PCR. The repertoire holds about 1 million clones, with about 70% as singletons. CDR1 and CDR2 (germline): SEHNR, FQNEAQ (reference sequence). This CDR3 is 14 amino acids long. The ends were cut back, 10 bases at V and 0 bases at J, with 12 bases in the middle. This sequence was found in a man in his late teens or twenties in good health. Sequencing was performed on memory CD4+ T cells sorted from blood. Described subset: CD45RA-negative fraction. The rearrangement joins TRBV7-9 to TRBJ2-2; weak D call: TRBD2 (5 bases). In DNA form, the CDR3 reads TGTGCCACAGGCGGGCAGTCGAACACCGGGGAGCTGTTTTTT. It encodes CATGGQSNTGELFF.